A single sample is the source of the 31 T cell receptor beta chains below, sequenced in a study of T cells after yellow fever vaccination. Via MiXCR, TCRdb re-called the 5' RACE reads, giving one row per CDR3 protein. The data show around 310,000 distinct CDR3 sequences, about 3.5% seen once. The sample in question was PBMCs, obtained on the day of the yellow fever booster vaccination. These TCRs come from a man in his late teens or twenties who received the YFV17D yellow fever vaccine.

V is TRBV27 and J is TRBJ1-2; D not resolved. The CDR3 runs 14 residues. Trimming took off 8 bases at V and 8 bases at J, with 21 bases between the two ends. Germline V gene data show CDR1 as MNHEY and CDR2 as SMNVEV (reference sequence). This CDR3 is CASLGVGGLNGYTF. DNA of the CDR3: TGTGCCAGCCTCGGAGTTGGCGGGTTGAACGGCTACACCTTC.

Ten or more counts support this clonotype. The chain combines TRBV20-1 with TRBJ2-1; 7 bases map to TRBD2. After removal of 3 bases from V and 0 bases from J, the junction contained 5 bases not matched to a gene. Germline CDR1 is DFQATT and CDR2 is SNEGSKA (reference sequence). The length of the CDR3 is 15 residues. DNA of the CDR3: TGCAGTGCTAGGCCCCTAGCGGTCTCCTACAATGAGCAGTTCTTC. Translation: CSARPLAVSYNEQFF.

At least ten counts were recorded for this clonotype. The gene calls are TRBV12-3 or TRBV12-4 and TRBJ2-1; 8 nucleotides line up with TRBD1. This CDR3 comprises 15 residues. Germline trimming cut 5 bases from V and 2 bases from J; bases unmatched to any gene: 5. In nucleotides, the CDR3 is TGTGCCAGCAGTAGTAGGACAGGGACCTACAATGAGCAGTTCTTC. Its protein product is CASSSRTGTYNEQFF.

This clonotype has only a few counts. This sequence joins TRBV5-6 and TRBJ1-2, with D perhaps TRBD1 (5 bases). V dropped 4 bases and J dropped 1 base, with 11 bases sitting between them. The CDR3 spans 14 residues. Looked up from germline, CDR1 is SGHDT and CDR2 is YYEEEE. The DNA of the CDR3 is TGTGCCAGCAGCACCGACAGAAATAACTATGGCTACACCTTC. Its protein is CASSTDRNNYGYTF.

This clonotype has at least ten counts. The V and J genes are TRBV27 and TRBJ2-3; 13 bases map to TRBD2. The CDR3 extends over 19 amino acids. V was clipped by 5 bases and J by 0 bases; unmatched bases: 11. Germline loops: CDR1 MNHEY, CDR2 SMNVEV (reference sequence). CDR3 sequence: CASSRYPRTSGGSTDTQYF. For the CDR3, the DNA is TGTGCCAGCAGTCGCTACCCCAGGACTAGCGGGGGTAGCACAGATACGCAGTATTTT.

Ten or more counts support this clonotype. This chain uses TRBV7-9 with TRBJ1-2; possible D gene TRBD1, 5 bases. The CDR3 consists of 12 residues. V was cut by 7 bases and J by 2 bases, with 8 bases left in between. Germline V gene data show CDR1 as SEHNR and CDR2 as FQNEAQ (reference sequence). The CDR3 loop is CASTRGNYGYTF. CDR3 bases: TGTGCCAGCACAAGGGGAAACTATGGCTACACCTTC. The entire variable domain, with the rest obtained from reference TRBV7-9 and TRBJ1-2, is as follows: DTGVSQNPRHKITKRGQNVTFRCDPISEHNRLYWYRQTLGQGPEFLTYFQNEAQLEKSRLLSDRFSAERPKGSFSTLEIQRTEQGDSAMYLCASTRGNYGYTFGSGTRLTVV.

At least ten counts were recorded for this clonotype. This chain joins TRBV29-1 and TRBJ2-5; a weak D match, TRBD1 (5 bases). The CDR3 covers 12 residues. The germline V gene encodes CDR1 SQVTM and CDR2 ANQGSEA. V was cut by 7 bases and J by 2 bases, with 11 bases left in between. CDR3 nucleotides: TGCAGCGCTGGCAGACAGCAAGAGACCCAGTACTTC. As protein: CSAGRQQETQYF.

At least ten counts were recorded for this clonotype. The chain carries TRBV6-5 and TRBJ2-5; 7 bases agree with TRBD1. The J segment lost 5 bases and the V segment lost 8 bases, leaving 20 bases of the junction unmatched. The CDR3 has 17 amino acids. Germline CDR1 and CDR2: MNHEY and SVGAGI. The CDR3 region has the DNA TGTGCCAGCGGGGACGGGTGGGAAGCAGGGGGTTCTGAGACCCAGTACTTC. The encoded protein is CASGDGWEAGGSETQYF.

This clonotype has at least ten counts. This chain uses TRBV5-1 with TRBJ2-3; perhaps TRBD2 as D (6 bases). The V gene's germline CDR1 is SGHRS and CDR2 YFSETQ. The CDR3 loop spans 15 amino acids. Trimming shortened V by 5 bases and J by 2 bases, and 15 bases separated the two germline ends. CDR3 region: CASSSFGGNTDTQYF. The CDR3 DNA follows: TGCGCCAGCAGTTCTTTCGGCGGGAACACAGATACGCAGTATTTT.

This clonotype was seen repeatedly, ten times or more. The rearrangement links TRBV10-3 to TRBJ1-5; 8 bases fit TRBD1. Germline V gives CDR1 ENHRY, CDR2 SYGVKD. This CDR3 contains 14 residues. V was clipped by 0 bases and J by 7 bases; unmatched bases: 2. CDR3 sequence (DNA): TGTGCCATCAGTGAGTCGCCAGGGGGCCAGCCCCAGCATTTT. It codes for CAISESPGGQPQHF.

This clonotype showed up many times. The CDR3 nucleotides read TGTGCCTGGAGTGTACAAAACCAAGAGACCCAGTACTTC. This gives the protein CAWSVQNQETQYF. This chain links TRBV30 with TRBJ2-5; D ambiguous. Germline-derived CDR1 and CDR2 are GTSNPN and SVGIG (reference sequence). The CDR3 is 13 amino acids. With 0 bases removed from V and 0 bases from J, the gap between germline ends came to 5 bases.

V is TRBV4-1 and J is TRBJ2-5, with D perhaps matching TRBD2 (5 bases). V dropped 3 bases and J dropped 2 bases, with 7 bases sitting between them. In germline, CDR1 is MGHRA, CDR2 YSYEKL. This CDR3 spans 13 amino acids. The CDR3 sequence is CASSQQRQETQYF. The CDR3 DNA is TGCGCCAGCAGCCAGCAGCGGCAAGAGACCCAGTACTTC.

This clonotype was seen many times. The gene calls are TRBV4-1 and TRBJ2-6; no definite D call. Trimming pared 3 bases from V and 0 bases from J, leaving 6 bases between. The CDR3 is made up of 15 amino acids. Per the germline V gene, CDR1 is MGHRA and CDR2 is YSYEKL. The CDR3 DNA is TGCGCCAGCAGCCACTTCCACTCTGGGGCCAACGTCCTGACTTTC. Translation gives CASSHFHSGANVLTF.

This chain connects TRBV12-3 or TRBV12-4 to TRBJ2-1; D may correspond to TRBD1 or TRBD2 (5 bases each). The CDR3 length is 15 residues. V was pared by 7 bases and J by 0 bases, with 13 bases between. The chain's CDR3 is CASNPSGRSYNEQFF. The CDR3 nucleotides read TGTGCCAGCAACCCCTCGGGGCGCTCCTACAATGAGCAGTTCTTC.

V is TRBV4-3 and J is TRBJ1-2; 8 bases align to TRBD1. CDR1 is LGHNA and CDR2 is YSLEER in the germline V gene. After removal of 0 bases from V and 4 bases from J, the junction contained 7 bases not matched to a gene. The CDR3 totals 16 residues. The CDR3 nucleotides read TGCGCCAGCAGCCAAGATTCCCAGGGGGCGGCCTATGGCTACACCTTC. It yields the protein CASSQDSQGAAYGYTF.

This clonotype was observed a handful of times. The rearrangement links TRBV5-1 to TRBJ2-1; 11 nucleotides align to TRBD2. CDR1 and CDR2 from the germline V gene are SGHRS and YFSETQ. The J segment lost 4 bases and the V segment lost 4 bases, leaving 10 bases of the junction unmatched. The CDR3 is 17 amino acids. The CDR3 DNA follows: TGCGCCAGCAGCCCAAACCATCTAGCGGGGGGTTACAATGAGCAGTTCTTC. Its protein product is CASSPNHLAGGYNEQFF.

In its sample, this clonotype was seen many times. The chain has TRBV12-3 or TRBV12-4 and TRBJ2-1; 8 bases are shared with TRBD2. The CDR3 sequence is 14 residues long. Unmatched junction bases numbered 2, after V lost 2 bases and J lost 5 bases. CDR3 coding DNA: TGTGCCAGCAGTTTATTAGCGGGGAACAATGAGCAGTTCTTC. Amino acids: CASSLLAGNNEQFF.

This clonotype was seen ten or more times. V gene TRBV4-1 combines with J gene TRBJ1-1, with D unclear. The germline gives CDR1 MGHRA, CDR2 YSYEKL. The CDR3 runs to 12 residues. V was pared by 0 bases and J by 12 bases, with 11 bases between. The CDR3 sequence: CASSQDGRVSFF. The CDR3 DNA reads TGCGCCAGCAGCCAAGATGGGAGGGTATCTTTCTTT.

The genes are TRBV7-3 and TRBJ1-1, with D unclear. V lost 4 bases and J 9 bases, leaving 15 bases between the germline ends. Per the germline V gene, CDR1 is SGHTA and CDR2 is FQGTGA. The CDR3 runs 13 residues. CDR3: CASSSGPRVKAFF. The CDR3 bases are TGTGCCAGCAGCTCCGGACCGCGGGTGAAAGCTTTCTTT.

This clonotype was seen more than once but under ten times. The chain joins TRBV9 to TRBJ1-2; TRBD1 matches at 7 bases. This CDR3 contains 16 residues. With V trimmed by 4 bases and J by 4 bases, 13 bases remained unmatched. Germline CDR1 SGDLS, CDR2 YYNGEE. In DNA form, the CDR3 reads TGTGCCAGCAGCACCACAGGGGCGGTGTTAGGCTATGGCTACACCTTC. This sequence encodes CASSTTGAVLGYGYTF.

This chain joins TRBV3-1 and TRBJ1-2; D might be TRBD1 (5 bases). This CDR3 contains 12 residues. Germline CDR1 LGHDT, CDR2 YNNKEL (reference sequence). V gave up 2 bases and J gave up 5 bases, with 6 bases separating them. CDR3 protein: CASSQSGYGYTF. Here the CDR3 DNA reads TGTGCCAGCAGCCAATCAGGGTATGGCTACACCTTC.

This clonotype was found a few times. The CDR3 region is CSALPQGVPLYNEQFF. In DNA, the CDR3 is TGCAGTGCGCTTCCTCAGGGAGTCCCATTATACAATGAGCAGTTCTTC. J is TRBJ2-1 and V is TRBV20-1; tentatively, D is TRBD1 or TRBD2 (5 bases each). CDR1 is DFQATT, CDR2 SNEGSKA, per germline (reference sequence). The CDR3 covers 16 residues. The germline V and J ends were trimmed by 6 bases and 4 bases, with 22 bases remaining between them.

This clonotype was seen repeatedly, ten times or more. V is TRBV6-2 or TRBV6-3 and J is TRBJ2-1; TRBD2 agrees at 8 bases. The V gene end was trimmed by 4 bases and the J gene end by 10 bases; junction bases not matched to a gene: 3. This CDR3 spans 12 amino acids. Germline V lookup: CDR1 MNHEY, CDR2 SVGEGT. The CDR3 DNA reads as TGTGCCAGCAGTTTCGTAGCGGGAGAGCAGTTCTTC. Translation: CASSFVAGEQFF.

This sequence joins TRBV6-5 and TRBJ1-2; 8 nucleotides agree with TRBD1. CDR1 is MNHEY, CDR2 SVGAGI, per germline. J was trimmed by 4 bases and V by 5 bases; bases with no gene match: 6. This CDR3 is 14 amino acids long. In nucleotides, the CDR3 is TGTGCCAGCAGTCGGACAGGGTTAATCTATGGCTACACCTTC. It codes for CASSRTGLIYGYTF.

The CDR3 DNA reads as TGTGCCAGCAGCCCACGGAAGCGGGGGGGCTTGTACGAGCAGTACTTC. It translates to CASSPRKRGGLYEQYF. V usage is TRBV7-6 and J usage is TRBJ2-7; 10 bases fit TRBD2. Germline-derived CDR1 and CDR2 are SGHVS and FNYEAQ. The CDR3 runs to 16 residues. V lost 5 bases and J lost 4; bases outside the gene matches: 11.

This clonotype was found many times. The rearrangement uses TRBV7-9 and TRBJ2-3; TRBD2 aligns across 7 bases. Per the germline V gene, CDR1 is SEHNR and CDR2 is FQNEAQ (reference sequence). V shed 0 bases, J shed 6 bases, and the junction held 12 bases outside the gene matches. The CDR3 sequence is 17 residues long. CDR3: CASSLAGGGAPWDTQYF. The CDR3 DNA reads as TGTGCCAGCAGCTTAGCAGGCGGGGGAGCCCCTTGGGATACGCAGTATTTT.

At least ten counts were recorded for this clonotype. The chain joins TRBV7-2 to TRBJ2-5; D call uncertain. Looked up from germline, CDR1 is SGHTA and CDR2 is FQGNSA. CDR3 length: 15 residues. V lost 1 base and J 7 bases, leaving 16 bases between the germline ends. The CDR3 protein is CASSLEVSSRVTQYF. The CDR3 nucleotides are TGTGCCAGCAGCTTAGAGGTCAGCTCTCGGGTGACCCAGTACTTC.

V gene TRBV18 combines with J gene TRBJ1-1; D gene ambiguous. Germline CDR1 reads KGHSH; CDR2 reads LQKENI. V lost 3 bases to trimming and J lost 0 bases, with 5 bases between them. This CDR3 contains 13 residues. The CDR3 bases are TGTGCCAGCTCACCTCTGGTGAACACTGAAGCTTTCTTT. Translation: CASSPLVNTEAFF.

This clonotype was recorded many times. The CDR3 protein is CASSARTRGLSTEAFF. The DNA of the CDR3 is TGTGCCAGCAGTGCCCGGACCAGGGGGCTCTCCACTGAAGCTTTCTTT. This sequence joins TRBV6-5 and TRBJ1-1; 8 nucleotides align to TRBD1. Losses at the gene ends were 5 bases for V and 4 bases for J; bases not matched to a gene: 12. The CDR3 totals 16 residues. The germline gives CDR1 MNHEY, CDR2 SVGAGI.

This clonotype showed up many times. CDR3 sequence reads: CASSDSQETQYF. DNA of the CDR3: TGTGCCAGCAGCGACAGTCAAGAGACCCAGTACTTC. The chain is built from TRBV6-2 or TRBV6-3 and TRBJ2-5; a possible D gene is TRBD1 (5 bases). This CDR3 region has 12 residues. Trimming pared 6 bases from V and 2 bases from J, leaving 7 bases between. Germline V gene data show CDR1 as MNHEY and CDR2 as SVGEGT.

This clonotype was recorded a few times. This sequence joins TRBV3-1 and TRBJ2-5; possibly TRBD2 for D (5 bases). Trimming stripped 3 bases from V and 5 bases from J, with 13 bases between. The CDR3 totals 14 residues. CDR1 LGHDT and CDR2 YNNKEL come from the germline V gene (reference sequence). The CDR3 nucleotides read TGTGCCAGCAGCCATGTGCCGGAGGTGGAGACCCAGTACTTC. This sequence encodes CASSHVPEVETQYF.